The 7 T cell receptor beta chains listed next were all sequenced from one sample in a study of blood T cell repertoires in COVID-19. Data came from immunoSEQ multiplex PCR; TCRdb stores just in-frame clones and leaves some out. The profile covers about 250,000 clones, with roughly 80% appearing a single time and about 8.9% taken by the ten largest. The sequenced sample consisted of peripheral blood. Receptors were obtained from an older man with acute or convalescent COVID-19.

This clone came up a few times. This chain uses TRBV6-4 with TRBJ2-3; TRBD1 matches at 7 bases. The V segment lost 0 bases and the J segment 4 bases; nucleotides outside the gene matches: 4. The CDR3 is 15 amino acids. The germline CDR1 and CDR2 sequences are MRHNA and SNTAGT. The CDR3 loop is CASSDSKQGPDTQYF. CDR3 nucleotide sequence: TGTGCCAGCAGTGACTCGAAACAGGGGCCAGATACGCAGTATTTT.

CDR3 region: CASGGTSTGELFF. CDR3 sequence (DNA): TGCGCCAGCGGTGGGACTAGTACCGGGGAGCTGTTTTTT. This sequence joins TRBV5-1 and TRBJ2-2; 8 bases map to TRBD2. Germline CDR1 and CDR2: SGHRS and YFSETQ. The CDR3 contains 13 residues. The J segment lost 5 bases and the V segment lost 7 bases, leaving 4 bases of the junction unmatched. Variable domain in full (rest from reference TRBV5-1 and TRBJ2-2): KAGVTQTPRYLIKTRGQQVTLSCSPISGHRSVSWYQQTPGQGLQFLFEYFSETQRNKGNFPGRFSGRQFSNSRSEMNVSTLELGDSALYLCASGGTSTGELFFGEGSRLTVL.

This rearrangement joins TRBV2 to TRBJ2-1; 7 positions match TRBD2. The junction had 6 bases not matched to a gene; V was cut back by 7 bases and J by 3 bases. There are 14 residues in the CDR3. In germline, CDR1 is SNHLY, CDR2 FYNNEI. CDR3 DNA: TGTGCCAGCACGACTAGCCAAGTCTACAATGAGCAGTTCTTC. Protein: CASTTSQVYNEQFF.

CDR3 amino acids: CASGRDRAYNSPLHF. CDR3 coding DNA: TGTGCCTCTGGGCGGGATCGCGCCTATAATTCACCCCTCCACTTT. This rearrangement joins TRBV19 to TRBJ1-6; D uncertain. Germline-derived CDR1 and CDR2 are LNHDA and SQIVND (reference sequence). V dropped 11 bases and J dropped 2 bases, with 16 bases sitting between them. The CDR3 is 15 residues long.

CDR3 residues: CSASDRALGVNEKLFF. DNA of the CDR3: TGCAGTGCTAGTGACAGGGCCTTGGGTGTTAATGAAAAACTGTTTTTT. The chain couples TRBV20-1 to TRBJ1-4; 7 bases match TRBD1. The CDR3 extends over 16 amino acids. V lost 3 bases, J lost 4 bases, and 11 bases stayed unmatched. Germline V gene data show CDR1 as DFQATT and CDR2 as SNEGSKA (reference sequence).

The chain uses TRBV6-5 and TRBJ2-7; 13 bases match TRBD2. Trimming cost V 4 bases and J 3 bases; bases outside gene matches: 6. The CDR3 sequence is 16 residues long. Germline CDR1 MNHEY, CDR2 SVGAGI. CDR3 coding DNA: TGTGCCAGCAGTTCGTGGACTAGCGGGAGTGTCTACGAGCAGTACTTC. Translating gives CASSSWTSGSVYEQYF.

The V gene is TRBV6-2 or TRBV6-3, the J gene TRBJ1-3, with D possibly matching TRBD1 (6 bases). Trimming took 9 bases from V and 0 from J, leaving 15 bases between them. This CDR3 is built from 15 residues. Per germline, CDR1 MNHEY and CDR2 SVGEGT. Here the CDR3 DNA reads TGTGCCAGTAGCAGGGGCACCAGCTCTGGAAACACCATATATTTT. Its translation: CASSRGTSSGNTIYF.